A selection of T cell receptor beta chains follows, all from one sample in a study of cytomegalovirus exposure and HLA in healthy donors. The assay was immunoSEQ multiplex PCR, and TCRdb's table has in-frame clones only and misses some. Among 110,000 or so clones, 73% were seen once, and the ten largest hold under 9.5%. The sequencing sample was made of PBMCs. The receptors were gathered from a man aged 40-50 years in good health and CMV-seronegative. The CDR3 runs from the conserved cysteine through the conserved F or W. A D gene is named only where the DNA matches it firmly. Rows give clone size only sometimes, using once, few, many, or a class for an expanded clone.

TGCGCCAGCAGCGTACAGGGGGAGACAGATACGCAGTATTTT,CASSVQGETDTQYF,TRBD1,TRBJ2-3,TRBV5-1,few
TGCAGCGTTGAGGTGGGCCCGTCCAGCGAGCAGTTCTTC,CSVEVGPSSEQFF,.,TRBJ2-1,TRBV29-1,.
TGTGCCAGCAGCTCGGCAGGGGGAGGAAACACCATATATTTT,CASSSAGGGNTIYF,TRBD1,TRBJ1-3,TRBV6-5,.
TGTGCCGCACGGGCAGGGGGCTTGACCGGGGAGCTGTTTTTT,CAARAGGLTGELFF,TRBD1,TRBJ2-2,TRBV6-5,few
TGTGCCAGCAGACCCCAGGGGGCTGGGGCCAACGTCCTGACTTTC,CASRPQGAGANVLTF,TRBD1,TRBJ2-6,TRBV6-1,.
TGCGCCAGCAGCCAAGAATCGGCGGGACTAGCGGGGAGTGAGCAGTTCTTC,CASSQESAGLAGSEQFF,TRBD2,TRBJ2-1,TRBV4-3,once
TGTGCCAGCAGTGATCGGGGCAGGGGCGGCAATCAGCCCCAGCATTTT,CASSDRGRGGNQPQHF,.,TRBJ1-5,TRBV6-1,.
TGTGCCAGCAGCCCTCTCAAAGGGACTACAGAAAATGAAAAACTGTTTTTT,CASSPLKGTTENEKLFF,.,TRBJ1-4,TRBV4-2,.
TGTGCCAGCAGCTTAGGGACAGTGATCATGAACACTGAAGCTTTCTTT,CASSLGTVIMNTEAFF,.,TRBJ1-1,TRBV13,.
TGTGCCACCAGCAGAGAACCCGTTCCGGGTTCGCCCCAGCATTTT,CATSREPVPGSPQHF,.,TRBJ1-5,TRBV15,.
TGTGCCAGCAGCGATACAAAGGGGGCCTTCCCCTCCTACGAGCAGTACTTC,CASSDTKGAFPSYEQYF,TRBD1,TRBJ2-7,TRBV14,.
TGTGCCAGCTCACCTCCCTCTTGGAGCCCCTACGAGCAGTACTTC,CASSPPSWSPYEQYF,.,TRBJ2-7,TRBV18,.
TGTGCCAGCAGTTTACCCGACTGGAGGTCCCAGTACTTC,CASSLPDWRSQYF,.,TRBJ2-5,TRBV6-5,.
TGTGCCAGCAGTGACGCTGGAAGGGGTGTCGAAAAACTGTTTTTT,CASSDAGRGVEKLFF,.,TRBJ1-4,TRBV25-1,.
TGTGCCAGCAGTTTCGGGCGGGACGCCACTTCAAAGACCCAGTACTTC,CASSFGRDATSKTQYF,.,TRBJ2-5,TRBV6-6,.
TGTGCCAGCAGCTTAGTCGGCCAACGGGGGATTTCACCCCTCCACTTT,CASSLVGQRGISPLHF,.,TRBJ1-6,TRBV7-2,.
TGTGCCAGCAGCTTAGCCTCGAACACCATATATTTT,CASSLASNTIYF,.,TRBJ1-3,TRBV11-2,.
TGTGCCAGCAGTTTAGGGGCGGTTGTTTACGAGCAGTACTTC,CASSLGAVVYEQYF,.,TRBJ2-7,TRBV27,.
TGTGCCACCCGGCAGGGCAGGGGAGAGACAGGGGATGGCTACACCTTC,CATRQGRGETGDGYTF,TRBD1,TRBJ1-2,TRBV15,.
TGTGCCAGCCGGGACAGGGGAGACTACGAGCAGTACTTC,CASRDRGDYEQYF,TRBD1,TRBJ2-7,TRBV6-1,once
TGTGCCACCGGGGGACTAGCGGGAGCCACAGATACGCAGTATTTT,CATGGLAGATDTQYF,TRBD2,TRBJ2-3,TRBV15,.
TGTGCCAGCTCACCACCGGCCAGGGCCAACGAGCAGTACTTC,CASSPPARANEQYF,.,TRBJ2-7,TRBV18,few
TGTGCCAGCAGCCCCGGGACTTCTTCCTACGAGCAGTACTTC,CASSPGTSSYEQYF,.,TRBJ2-7,TRBV7-9,few
TGTGCCAGCAGTCCCGGGACAGGGAATTATCGGGAGCTGTTTTTT,CASSPGTGNYRELFF,TRBD1,TRBJ2-2,TRBV7-8,.
TGCGCCAGCAGCTCAATTCAGGGTAGTTCCTACGAGCAGTACTTC,CASSSIQGSSYEQYF,.,TRBJ2-7,TRBV5-1,.
TGTGCCATCAGTGACTTAGCGGGGGCAGATACGCAGTATTTT,CAISDLAGADTQYF,TRBD2,TRBJ2-3,TRBV10-3,.
TGTGCCTGGAGTGGGGACAGGGGGCTTTACGAGCAGTACTTC,CAWSGDRGLYEQYF,TRBD1,TRBJ2-7,TRBV30,.
TGTGCCAGCAGCTTCAAAGAGGGGGCTAGCACCGGGGAGCTGTTTTTT,CASSFKEGASTGELFF,TRBD1,TRBJ2-2,TRBV11-3,once
TGTGCCAGCAGCTCCATGACAGGGAGTCGCTACGAGCAGTACTTC,CASSSMTGSRYEQYF,TRBD1,TRBJ2-7,TRBV11-2,.
TGTGCCAGCAGTGGAGACTTGAGAAGAGAGACCCAGTACTTC,CASSGDLRRETQYF,.,TRBJ2-5,TRBV6-5,.
TGTGCCAGCAGCCGGGAACAGGGCGGCAACTATGGCTACACCTTC,CASSREQGGNYGYTF,.,TRBJ1-2,TRBV4-2,.
TGTGCCAGCAGCTTGTTGGCGACAGGGGGCTCCTACGAGCAGTACTTC,CASSLLATGGSYEQYF,TRBD1,TRBJ2-7,TRBV5-5,many
TGTGCCAGCCTCAACCAGGGAAGGGAAGGCTACACCTTC,CASLNQGREGYTF,.,TRBJ1-2,TRBV7-2,few
TGTGCCAGCAGCGCCACGGGCGGGGCTAACACCGGGGAGCTGTTTTTT,CASSATGGANTGELFF,.,TRBJ2-2,TRBV9,few
TGTGCCAGCAGCCAAGAGGGAAGGGGCGGTTTAACTGAAGCTTTCTTT,CASSQEGRGGLTEAFF,.,TRBJ1-1,TRBV14,.
TGCGCCAGCAGCCTCCACGTGGAAGACTTGACAGATACGCAGTATTTT,CASSLHVEDLTDTQYF,.,TRBJ2-3,TRBV4-1,.
TGTGCCAGTAGTTCCGACAGGGGATCCCACGAGCAGTACTTC,CASSSDRGSHEQYF,TRBD1,TRBJ2-7,TRBV19,.
TGCGCCAGCAGCCTCCGGGACGGCGGGGCAGAGACCCAGTACTTC,CASSLRDGGAETQYF,.,TRBJ2-5,TRBV4-1,.
TGTGCCAGCAGCCTTGACAGGGGAGAGCCCCAGCATTTT,CASSLDRGEPQHF,TRBD1,TRBJ1-5,TRBV7-8,few
TGTGCCAGCAGTTTATCGTTCGGGCGGGGGGGCCTGGAGACCCAGTACTTC,CASSLSFGRGGLETQYF,TRBD2,TRBJ2-5,TRBV27,.
TGTGCCAGCAGCTTGGCACAGCCTAATGAAAAACTGTTTTTT,CASSLAQPNEKLFF,.,TRBJ1-4,TRBV7-9,.
TGTGCCAGCAGCTTGGGGACAGGGGAAATTCAGCCCCAGCATTTT,CASSLGTGEIQPQHF,TRBD1,TRBJ1-5,TRBV5-6,.
TGTGCCAGCAGCGGGCTCTCTGGGGCCAACGTCCTGACTTTC,CASSGLSGANVLTF,.,TRBJ2-6,TRBV7-6,.
TGTGCCAGCAGCTCCGGGACAGGGATCATAAGTGAAAAACTGTTTTTT,CASSSGTGIISEKLFF,TRBD1,TRBJ1-4,TRBV27,.
TGTGCCAGCAGCTCGCTCCCCAAGGGGGTCCATAGCACAGATACGCAGTATTTT,CASSSLPKGVHSTDTQYF,.,TRBJ2-3,TRBV7-9,.
TGTGCCAGCAGCTTAGGGGGTCTAGCGGAGACCTACGAGCAGTACTTC,CASSLGGLAETYEQYF,TRBD2,TRBJ2-7,TRBV7-6,.
TGTGCCAGCAGGGGGGACAGCTACGAGCAGTACTTC,CASRGDSYEQYF,TRBD1,TRBJ2-7,TRBV2,.
TGCGCCAGCAGCCAGGGATTACTCGGGAGAGATGAGCAGTTCTTC,CASSQGLLGRDEQFF,.,TRBJ2-1,TRBV4-3,few
TGTGCCAGCAGCTTAGTACACCAGTCCTACGAGCAGTACTTC,CASSLVHQSYEQYF,.,TRBJ2-7,TRBV7-9,.
TGTGCCAGCAGTTTATCGGGGACAGGTCGAACCTATGGCTACACCTTC,CASSLSGTGRTYGYTF,TRBD1,TRBJ1-2,TRBV27,.
TGTGCCAGCAGGTCGGGCTCTGGAAACACCATATATTTT,CASRSGSGNTIYF,.,TRBJ1-3,TRBV9,.
TGTGCCAGAAGGGGGCCGCATCGCCCGAAAGAGACCCAGTACTTC,CARRGPHRPKETQYF,.,TRBJ2-5,TRBV5-3,few
TGTGCCAGCAGCCAAGGTGTAAACCGACAGGGGGCGTACGAGCAGTACTTC,CASSQGVNRQGAYEQYF,TRBD1,TRBJ2-7,TRBV4-2,.
TGTGCCAGCAGCGTTAGCGGGGGGGCGGGCACAGATACGCAGTATTTT,CASSVSGGAGTDTQYF,TRBD2,TRBJ2-3,TRBV9,.